A selection of T cell receptor beta chains follows, all from one sample in a study of T-cell reconstitution after alpha-beta-depleted transplantation in children. Each CDR3 protein gets one entry after TCRdb re-called the PCR reads with MiXCR. The table has 450,000 to 600,000 distinct CDR3 sequences, about a sixth seen once. The sample here was PBMCs from the stem cell graft donor, taken from the stem cell graft. The origin of the receptors is a human donor who donated a stem cell graft to a child with acute lymphoblastic leukemia. Each CDR3 is given with its conserved first and last residue. Each record gives: J gene, V gene, D gene, clone size, CDR3 DNA, CDR3 protein. D genes are given only for firm matches. For some rows the clone size is stated as once, few or many, or as a class when expanded; others skip it.

j_gene: TRBJ1-1
v_gene: TRBV10-3
d_gene: NA
abundance: NA
CDR3nt: TGTGCCATCAGTGGCCGAGGTGAAGCTTTCTTT
CDR3aa: CAISGRGEAFF

j_gene: TRBJ2-7
v_gene: TRBV18
d_gene: NA
abundance: few
CDR3nt: TGTGCCAGCTCACCGGGCTCAACTTCCTACGAGCAGTACTTC
CDR3aa: CASSPGSTSYEQYF

j_gene: TRBJ2-2
v_gene: TRBV7-9
d_gene: TRBD1
abundance: NA
CDR3nt: TGTGCCAGCAGCTCAAATCCCGGGACAGCTTACACCGGGGAGCTGTTTTTT
CDR3aa: CASSSNPGTAYTGELFF

j_gene: TRBJ1-5
v_gene: TRBV20-1
d_gene: TRBD1
abundance: few
CDR3nt: TGCAGTGCTTCCGACAGGGCGGTAGGGCCCCAGCATTTT
CDR3aa: CSASDRAVGPQHF

j_gene: TRBJ2-3
v_gene: TRBV7-2
d_gene: NA
abundance: NA
CDR3nt: TGTGCCAGCAGCTTCGGGGGCTTGGATACGCAGTATTTT
CDR3aa: CASSFGGLDTQYF

j_gene: TRBJ2-5
v_gene: TRBV27
d_gene: NA
abundance: NA
CDR3nt: TGTGCCAGCAGGGGGGGGCTAGCGGCCCAAGAGACCCAGTACTTC
CDR3aa: CASRGGLAAQETQYF

j_gene: TRBJ1-5
v_gene: TRBV12-3/TRBV12-4
d_gene: TRBD1
abundance: many
CDR3nt: TGTGCCAGCAGTCGACAGGGTAATAGCAATCAGCCCCAGCATTTT
CDR3aa: CASSRQGNSNQPQHF

j_gene: TRBJ2-1
v_gene: TRBV2
d_gene: TRBD1
abundance: NA
CDR3nt: TGTGCCACCTTGCCGGGACAGGGTGGAAATGAGCAGTTCTTC
CDR3aa: CATLPGQGGNEQFF

j_gene: TRBJ1-1
v_gene: TRBV7-3
d_gene: NA
abundance: once
CDR3nt: TGTGCCAGCAGCTTGACAGTCCACACTGAAGCTTTCTTT
CDR3aa: CASSLTVHTEAFF

j_gene: TRBJ1-1
v_gene: TRBV6-6
d_gene: NA
abundance: few
CDR3nt: TGTGCCAGCAGATCTCAGGGGAACACTGAAGCTTTCTTT
CDR3aa: CASRSQGNTEAFF

j_gene: TRBJ1-1
v_gene: TRBV20-1
d_gene: NA
abundance: few
CDR3nt: TGCAGTGCAAGAATAGACGGGGACACTGAAGCTTTCTTT
CDR3aa: CSARIDGDTEAFF

j_gene: TRBJ2-7
v_gene: TRBV20-1
d_gene: NA
abundance: few
CDR3nt: TGCAGTGCCCAAACCTCTACCTCGACTTGGGAGCAGTACTTC
CDR3aa: CSAQTSTSTWEQYF

j_gene: TRBJ2-7
v_gene: TRBV19
d_gene: TRBD1
abundance: few
CDR3nt: TGTGCCAGTAGTAAAATGACAGGGTTGTACGAGCAGTACTTC
CDR3aa: CASSKMTGLYEQYF

j_gene: TRBJ2-1
v_gene: TRBV14
d_gene: TRBD2
abundance: NA
CDR3nt: TGTGCCAGCAGTCCTGCCGGGACTAGGACCAATGAGCAGTTCTTC
CDR3aa: CASSPAGTRTNEQFF

j_gene: TRBJ1-3
v_gene: TRBV5-1
d_gene: NA
abundance: few
CDR3nt: TGCGCCAGCAGCTTGGAGGGCAGGACCTCTGGAAACACCATATATTTT
CDR3aa: CASSLEGRTSGNTIYF

j_gene: TRBJ2-1
v_gene: TRBV7-9
d_gene: TRBD2
abundance: NA
CDR3nt: TGTGCCAGCAGCTTATTACCGGGGGAGGGGTACAATGAGCAGTTCTTC
CDR3aa: CASSLLPGEGYNEQFF

j_gene: TRBJ2-1
v_gene: TRBV12-3/TRBV12-4
d_gene: NA
abundance: NA
CDR3nt: TGTGCCAGCAGTTTATCCCCTCCCCTCGTGGGAGGTAGATCTACTGAGCAGTTCTTC
CDR3aa: CASSLSPPLVGGRSTEQFF

j_gene: TRBJ2-1
v_gene: TRBV20-1
d_gene: TRBD2
abundance: few
CDR3nt: TGCAGTGCTAGAGATGACAGCCGACTAGCATGGGGCTCTTACAATGAGCAGTTCTTC
CDR3aa: CSARDDSRLAWGSYNEQFF

j_gene: TRBJ1-2
v_gene: TRBV6-5
d_gene: NA
abundance: few
CDR3nt: TGTGCCAGCAGTTACATGGCCCCGAGGAGTGGCTACACCTTC
CDR3aa: CASSYMAPRSGYTF

j_gene: TRBJ2-7
v_gene: TRBV29-1
d_gene: TRBD2
abundance: many
CDR3nt: TGCAGCGTTGAACCACACACTAGCGGGAGGACCTACGAGCAGTACTTC
CDR3aa: CSVEPHTSGRTYEQYF

j_gene: TRBJ2-7
v_gene: TRBV10-3
d_gene: TRBD2
abundance: NA
CDR3nt: TGTGCCATCAGTGATAGCGGGAGCTCCTACGAGCAGTACTTC
CDR3aa: CAISDSGSSYEQYF

j_gene: TRBJ2-7
v_gene: TRBV12-3/TRBV12-4
d_gene: NA
abundance: NA
CDR3nt: TGTGCCAGCAGTCCCCAACGGGCGGGCGAGCAGTACTTC
CDR3aa: CASSPQRAGEQYF

j_gene: TRBJ2-3
v_gene: TRBV24-1
d_gene: TRBD2
abundance: few
CDR3nt: TGTGCCACCAGTGCGGCGACTAGCGGGAGGGAAACAGATACGCAGTATTTT
CDR3aa: CATSAATSGRETDTQYF

j_gene: TRBJ2-7
v_gene: TRBV11-1
d_gene: NA
abundance: few
CDR3nt: TGTGCCAGCAGCTTCAGCCGGAAGGCCAGAAGACACGAGCAGTACTTC
CDR3aa: CASSFSRKARRHEQYF

j_gene: TRBJ1-1
v_gene: TRBV4-1
d_gene: TRBD1
abundance: few
CDR3nt: TGCGCCAGCAGCCTGACGGGACAGGGGGTCACTGAAGCTTTCTTT
CDR3aa: CASSLTGQGVTEAFF

j_gene: TRBJ2-5
v_gene: TRBV5-1
d_gene: NA
abundance: NA
CDR3nt: TGCGCCAGCAGCTTGGACCGACTCTGGCAGGACGAGACCCAGTACTTC
CDR3aa: CASSLDRLWQDETQYF

j_gene: TRBJ1-4
v_gene: TRBV20-1
d_gene: NA
abundance: NA
CDR3nt: TGCAGTGCGGGGCAGGCGGCCACTAATGAAAAACTGTTTTTT
CDR3aa: CSAGQAATNEKLFF

j_gene: TRBJ2-1
v_gene: TRBV9
d_gene: TRBD1
abundance: few
CDR3nt: TGTGCCAGCAGCACCCAGGGGGCCGGCAATGAGCAGTTCTTC
CDR3aa: CASSTQGAGNEQFF

j_gene: TRBJ2-7
v_gene: TRBV5-1
d_gene: TRBD1
abundance: NA
CDR3nt: TGCGCCAGCAGCTTGTGGGGACAGACTTTCTACGAGCAGTACTTC
CDR3aa: CASSLWGQTFYEQYF

j_gene: TRBJ1-2
v_gene: TRBV20-1
d_gene: TRBD1
abundance: NA
CDR3nt: TGCAGTGCGGCCGGAACCGCCGGGACAGCTGAGAACTATGGCTACACCTTC
CDR3aa: CSAAGTAGTAENYGYTF

j_gene: TRBJ2-3
v_gene: TRBV6-5
d_gene: TRBD1
abundance: few
CDR3nt: TGTGCCAGCAGTTACGGGGACAGGGGGCCAGATACGCAGTATTTT
CDR3aa: CASSYGDRGPDTQYF

j_gene: TRBJ2-7
v_gene: TRBV12-3/TRBV12-4
d_gene: NA
abundance: NA
CDR3nt: TGTGCCAGCAGTTCCCGGAGGGGAATAGTCAACGAGCAGTACTTC
CDR3aa: CASSSRRGIVNEQYF

j_gene: TRBJ2-7
v_gene: TRBV4-1
d_gene: NA
abundance: few
CDR3nt: TGCGCCAGCAGCCAAGCTCACTCAGATTCCTACGAGCAGTACTTC
CDR3aa: CASSQAHSDSYEQYF

j_gene: TRBJ1-1
v_gene: TRBV7-9
d_gene: TRBD1
abundance: few
CDR3nt: TGTGCCAGCAGCATTACAGGGGGTGAAGCTTTCTTT
CDR3aa: CASSITGGEAFF

j_gene: TRBJ1-1
v_gene: TRBV4-2
d_gene: NA
abundance: NA
CDR3nt: TGTGCCAGCAGCCCCGGTTCCGCTGAAGCTTTCTTT
CDR3aa: CASSPGSAEAFF

j_gene: TRBJ1-1
v_gene: TRBV6-1
d_gene: NA
abundance: NA
CDR3nt: TGTGCCAGCAGTATCGGGAATCGGAACACTGAAGCTTTCTTT
CDR3aa: CASSIGNRNTEAFF

j_gene: TRBJ2-1
v_gene: TRBV5-1
d_gene: NA
abundance: many
CDR3nt: TGCGCCAGCAGCGGCCGTGAGGGGGTCCGCAATGAGCAGTTCTTC
CDR3aa: CASSGREGVRNEQFF

j_gene: TRBJ2-1
v_gene: TRBV29-1
d_gene: TRBD2
abundance: NA
CDR3nt: TGCAGCGTTGGCGGGACTAGCGCCTACAATGAGCAGTTCTTC
CDR3aa: CSVGGTSAYNEQFF

j_gene: TRBJ1-3
v_gene: TRBV5-1
d_gene: NA
abundance: few
CDR3nt: TGCGCCAGCAGCTTGCGCCAGGATGGAAACACCATATATTTT
CDR3aa: CASSLRQDGNTIYF

j_gene: TRBJ2-3
v_gene: TRBV9
d_gene: TRBD2
abundance: few
CDR3nt: TGTGCCAGCAGCCCCGGAGTAGCGGGAAGCACAGATACGCAGTATTTT
CDR3aa: CASSPGVAGSTDTQYF

j_gene: TRBJ2-1
v_gene: TRBV9
d_gene: NA
abundance: few
CDR3nt: TGTGCCAGCAGCGTTGCGGGTTCCTACAATGAGCAGTTCTTC
CDR3aa: CASSVAGSYNEQFF

j_gene: TRBJ2-2
v_gene: TRBV30
d_gene: NA
abundance: NA
CDR3nt: TGTGCCTGGAGTGTATTTCTAGAGACCGGGGAGCTGTTTTTT
CDR3aa: CAWSVFLETGELFF

j_gene: TRBJ2-2
v_gene: TRBV5-1
d_gene: TRBD2
abundance: NA
CDR3nt: TGCGCCAGCAGCTTGGAGCTAGCGGAAGCCACCGGGGAGCTGTTTTTT
CDR3aa: CASSLELAEATGELFF

j_gene: TRBJ2-1
v_gene: TRBV7-9
d_gene: TRBD2
abundance: many
CDR3nt: TGTGCCAGCAGCTTAGAGCCCCGTCTAGCGGGCCCCAATGAGCAGTTCTTC
CDR3aa: CASSLEPRLAGPNEQFF

j_gene: TRBJ2-7
v_gene: TRBV10-1
d_gene: TRBD1
abundance: few
CDR3nt: TGCGCCAGCAGTGAGTTCCCTGACAGGGCCGGTTACGAGCAGTACTTC
CDR3aa: CASSEFPDRAGYEQYF

j_gene: TRBJ2-7
v_gene: TRBV7-8
d_gene: TRBD2
abundance: NA
CDR3nt: TGTGCCAGCAGCCTGACTAGCGGGATAGACTTC
CDR3aa: CASSLTSGIDF

j_gene: TRBJ2-7
v_gene: TRBV2
d_gene: NA
abundance: NA
CDR3nt: TGTGCCAGCAGTGTGCAGTCCCCGGACGAGCAGTACTTC
CDR3aa: CASSVQSPDEQYF

j_gene: TRBJ2-3
v_gene: TRBV24-1
d_gene: TRBD2
abundance: NA
CDR3nt: TGTGCCACCAGTGCTACCTTCGGGGCGGGAGGGCTCCCCGCACAAGATACGCAGTATTTT
CDR3aa: CATSATFGAGGLPAQDTQYF

j_gene: TRBJ2-7
v_gene: TRBV3-1
d_gene: NA
abundance: NA
CDR3nt: TGTGCCTGCAGTAGAGAGGAAAGGCAGTACTTC
CDR3aa: CACSREERQYF

j_gene: TRBJ2-1
v_gene: TRBV13
d_gene: NA
abundance: once
CDR3nt: TGTGCCAGCAGCTCCGCCCCGGGGTGGGGTATATACAATGAGCAGTTCTTC
CDR3aa: CASSSAPGWGIYNEQFF

j_gene: TRBJ1-1
v_gene: TRBV4-1
d_gene: NA
abundance: few
CDR3nt: TGCGCCAGCAGCCCTCGCCGTAGTTCTGAAGCTTTCTTT
CDR3aa: CASSPRRSSEAFF

j_gene: TRBJ2-3
v_gene: TRBV5-1
d_gene: NA
abundance: many
CDR3nt: TGCGCCAGCAGCTCGCAACCGGACATCACAGATACGCAGTATTTT
CDR3aa: CASSSQPDITDTQYF

j_gene: TRBJ2-5
v_gene: TRBV20-1
d_gene: NA
abundance: few
CDR3nt: TGCAGTGCTGGACCCCTAGAATGGGAGACCCAGTACTTC
CDR3aa: CSAGPLEWETQYF

j_gene: TRBJ1-3
v_gene: TRBV11-1
d_gene: TRBD1
abundance: few
CDR3nt: TGTGCCAGCCAAGAGGGTTACAGGGGGTCATACGCCGGAAACACCATATATTTT
CDR3aa: CASQEGYRGSYAGNTIYF

j_gene: TRBJ2-7
v_gene: TRBV21-1
d_gene: NA
abundance: NA
CDR3nt: TGTGCCAGCAGGAAGGGACAGGTACCCTACGAGCAGTACTTC
CDR3aa: CASRKGQVPYEQYF

j_gene: TRBJ2-5
v_gene: TRBV9
d_gene: NA
abundance: few
CDR3nt: TGTGCCAGCAGCGTATCTCGAACTCCGGAGCAGGGGACCCAGTACTTC
CDR3aa: CASSVSRTPEQGTQYF

j_gene: TRBJ1-1
v_gene: TRBV12-3/TRBV12-4
d_gene: NA
abundance: few
CDR3nt: TGTGCCAGCAGTTTGCGGGGCCCTTTTGAAGCTTTCTTT
CDR3aa: CASSLRGPFEAFF

j_gene: TRBJ2-1
v_gene: TRBV6-1
d_gene: TRBD1
abundance: many
CDR3nt: TGTGCCAGCAGCTTTCCCGGGACAGCCAATGAGCAGTTCTTC
CDR3aa: CASSFPGTANEQFF

j_gene: TRBJ2-1
v_gene: TRBV3-1
d_gene: TRBD2
abundance: NA
CDR3nt: TGTGCCAGCAGCCCCATACTAGCGGGAGCAGGTGAGCAGTTCTTC
CDR3aa: CASSPILAGAGEQFF